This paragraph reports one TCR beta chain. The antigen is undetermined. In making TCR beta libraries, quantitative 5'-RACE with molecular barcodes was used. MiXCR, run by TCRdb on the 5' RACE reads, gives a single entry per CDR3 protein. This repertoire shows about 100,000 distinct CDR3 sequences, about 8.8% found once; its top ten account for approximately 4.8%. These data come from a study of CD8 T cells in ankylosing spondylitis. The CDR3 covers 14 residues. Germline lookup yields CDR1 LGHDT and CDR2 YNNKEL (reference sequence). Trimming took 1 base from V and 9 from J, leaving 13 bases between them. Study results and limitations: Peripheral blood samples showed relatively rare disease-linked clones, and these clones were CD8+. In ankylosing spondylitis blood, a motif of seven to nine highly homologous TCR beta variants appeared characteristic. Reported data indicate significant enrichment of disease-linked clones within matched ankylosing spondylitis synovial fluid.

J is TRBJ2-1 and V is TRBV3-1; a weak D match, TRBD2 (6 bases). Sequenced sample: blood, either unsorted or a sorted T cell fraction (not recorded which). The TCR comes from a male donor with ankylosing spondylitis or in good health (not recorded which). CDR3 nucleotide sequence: TGTGCCAGCAGCCAAGGGGACTTCGTGGGTGAGCAGTTCTTC. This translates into CASSQGDFVGEQFF.